This T cell receptor (beta chain) was sequenced in a study of Tregs in tolerant kidney transplant recipients. The wider study: The nonmyeloablative bone marrow transplants came from related graft donors, with transient mixed chimerism. Study-wide results and caveats: Few patients were studied, so findings need validation in larger groups. Changing PCR primers prevented nucleotide comparison between some patients' samples.

CDR1 and CDR2 from the germline V gene are LNHDA and SQIVND (reference sequence). The CDR3 is made up of 15 amino acids. The V gene lost 6 bases and the J gene lost 0 bases, with 11 bases spanning the gap. The protocol was immunoSEQ multiplex PCR, while the TCRdb copy is restricted to in-frame clones and leaves out a portion. This table holds about 110,000 clones, 90% found once. For this clone: The antigen is unknown.

The sample was CD4+ T cells from blood, taken before the transplant. The receptor's source is a human donor who received a combined kidney and bone marrow transplant. The chain carries TRBV19 and TRBJ2-2; TRBD1 might be the D (5 bases). The DNA for the CDR3 is TGTGCCAGTAGCCACAGGTCTACGAACACCGGGGAGCTGTTTTTT. Protein: CASSHRSTNTGELFF.